A selection of T cell receptor beta chains follows, all from one sample in a study of blood T cell repertoires in COVID-19. Sequenced by immunoSEQ multiplex PCR; TCRdb stores in-frame clones only, minus some. The sample lists just over 250,000 clones, approximately 87% occurring once. Sequenced material: peripheral blood. The source of these receptors is a woman between 50 and 59 years old with acute or convalescent COVID-19. Each CDR3 is given without its conserved first and last residue. Each record gives: V gene, J gene, CDR3 protein.

TRBV3-1/TRBV3-2	TRBJ2-3	ASSQDPGLATQY
TRBV4-2	TRBJ1-1	ASSQPREGEAF
TRBV7-3	TRBJ2-3	ASSLQTTTDTQY
TRBV24-1	TRBJ2-1	ATSDSLGTSGRAEF
TRBV3-1/TRBV3-2	TRBJ2-5	ASSQYFSEQETQY
TRBV30	TRBJ2-2	AWSPSGVNTGELF
TRBV7-9	TRBJ2-1	ASSWGTHNEQF
TRBV19	TRBJ1-6	ASSPTLNNSPLH
TRBV4-2	TRBJ2-2	ASSQDIRRGDTGELF
TRBV9	TRBJ2-1	ASSDLEGTTGNEQF
TRBV3-1/TRBV3-2	TRBJ1-2	ASSQVGRGYT
TRBV14	TRBJ2-7	ASSQDRGSASSYEQY
TRBV18	TRBJ2-5	ASSPTGGTETQY
TRBV3-1/TRBV3-2	TRBJ1-5	ASSDRISNQPQH
TRBV9	TRBJ1-6	ASSASTLDSPLH
TRBV5-4	TRBJ2-2	ASSLAASGTNTGELF
TRBV27	TRBJ2-2	ASAMDRDRVNTGELF
TRBV6-1	TRBJ1-1	ASSEWARQGTEAF
TRBV6-4	TRBJ2-1	ASSPSLLSYNEQF
TRBV9	TRBJ1-1	ASRKAQGNTEAF
TRBV28	TRBJ1-1	ASSSSLNTEAF
TRBV19	TRBJ1-2	ASIQSGGRGPNGYT
TRBV29-1	TRBJ1-2	SVEDLGQGDYGYT